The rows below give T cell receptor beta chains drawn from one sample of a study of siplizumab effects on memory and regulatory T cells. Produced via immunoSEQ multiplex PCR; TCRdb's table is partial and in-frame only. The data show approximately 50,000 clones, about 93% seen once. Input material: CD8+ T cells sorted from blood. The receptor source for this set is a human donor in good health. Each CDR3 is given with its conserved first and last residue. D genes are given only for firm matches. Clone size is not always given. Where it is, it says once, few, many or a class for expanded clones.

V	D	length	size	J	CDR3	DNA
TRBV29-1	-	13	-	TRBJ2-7	CSVELSGAYEQYF	TGCAGCGTTGAACTGTCTGGCGCCTACGAGCAGTACTTC
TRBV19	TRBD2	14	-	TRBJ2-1	CASRPTSGDNEQFF	TGTGCCAGTAGGCCTACTAGCGGGGACAATGAGCAGTTCTTC
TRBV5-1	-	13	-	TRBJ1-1	CASSLAGYTEAFF	TGCGCCAGCAGCTTGGCCGGGTACACTGAAGCTTTCTTT
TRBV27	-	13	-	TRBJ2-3	CASSSAGTDTQYF	TGTGCCAGCAGCTCTGCGGGCACAGATACGCAGTATTTT
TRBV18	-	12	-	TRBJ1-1	CASSLQGPEAFF	TGTGCCAGCTCATTACAGGGACCTGAAGCTTTCTTT
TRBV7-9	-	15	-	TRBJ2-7	CASTPIYREGYEQYF	TGTGCCAGCACCCCCATTTACAGGGAAGGGTACGAGCAGTACTTC
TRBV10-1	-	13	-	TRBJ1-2	CASGDDPNYGYTF	TGCGCCAGCGGCGACGACCCTAACTATGGCTACACCTTC
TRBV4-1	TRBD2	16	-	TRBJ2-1	CASSQGGGFIYNEQFF	TGCGCCAGCAGCCAAGGCGGGGGATTCATCTACAATGAGCAGTTCTTC
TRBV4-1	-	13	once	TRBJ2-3	CASSPYERDTQYF	TGCGCCAGCAGCCCATATGAGAGAGATACGCAGTATTTT
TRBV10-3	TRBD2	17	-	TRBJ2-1	CAIKRTSGSDVWDEQFF	TGTGCCATCAAAAGGACTAGCGGGAGCGACGTCTGGGATGAGCAGTTCTTC
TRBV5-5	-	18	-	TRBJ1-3	CASSFRTESISSGNTIYF	TGTGCCAGCAGCTTCAGGACAGAGAGTATTTCCTCTGGAAACACCATATATTTT
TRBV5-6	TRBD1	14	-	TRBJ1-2	CASSIGTGLYGYTF	TGTGCCAGCAGCATCGGGACAGGGCTCTATGGCTACACCTTC
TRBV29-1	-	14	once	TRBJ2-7	CSVEEISREHEQYF	TGCAGCGTTGAAGAAATTAGTCGGGAGCACGAGCAGTACTTC
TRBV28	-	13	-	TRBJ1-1	CASSLVSAGLAFF	TGTGCCAGCAGTTTGGTATCGGCGGGACTAGCTTTCTTT
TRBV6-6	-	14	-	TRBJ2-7	CASSPLGSPYEQYF	TGTGCCAGCAGCCCTTTAGGGAGCCCTTACGAGCAGTACTTC
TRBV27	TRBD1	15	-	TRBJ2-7	CASSPYRGPREEQYF	TGTGCCAGCAGTCCCTACAGGGGGCCACGGGAGGAGCAGTACTTC
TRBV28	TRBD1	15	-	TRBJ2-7	CASSTGTDLRYEQYF	TGTGCCAGCAGTACCGGGACAGACCTCCGCTACGAGCAGTACTTC
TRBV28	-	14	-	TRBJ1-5	CASSLRDGGQPQHF	TGTGCCAGCAGTTTACGCGACGGTGGTCAGCCCCAGCATTTT
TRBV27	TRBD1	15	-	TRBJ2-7	CASSLSPYRGYEQYF	TGTGCCAGCAGTTTATCCCCCTACAGGGGATACGAGCAGTACTTC
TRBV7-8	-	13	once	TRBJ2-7	CASSLDRSSEQYF	TGTGCCAGCAGCTTAGACAGATCCAGCGAGCAGTACTTC
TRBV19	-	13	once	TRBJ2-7	CASSIVPSYEQYF	TGTGCCAGTAGTATCGTTCCTTCCTACGAGCAGTACTTC
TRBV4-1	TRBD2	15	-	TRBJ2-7	CASAPTSGRASEQYF	TGCGCCAGCGCCCCGACTAGCGGGAGGGCAAGCGAGCAGTACTTC